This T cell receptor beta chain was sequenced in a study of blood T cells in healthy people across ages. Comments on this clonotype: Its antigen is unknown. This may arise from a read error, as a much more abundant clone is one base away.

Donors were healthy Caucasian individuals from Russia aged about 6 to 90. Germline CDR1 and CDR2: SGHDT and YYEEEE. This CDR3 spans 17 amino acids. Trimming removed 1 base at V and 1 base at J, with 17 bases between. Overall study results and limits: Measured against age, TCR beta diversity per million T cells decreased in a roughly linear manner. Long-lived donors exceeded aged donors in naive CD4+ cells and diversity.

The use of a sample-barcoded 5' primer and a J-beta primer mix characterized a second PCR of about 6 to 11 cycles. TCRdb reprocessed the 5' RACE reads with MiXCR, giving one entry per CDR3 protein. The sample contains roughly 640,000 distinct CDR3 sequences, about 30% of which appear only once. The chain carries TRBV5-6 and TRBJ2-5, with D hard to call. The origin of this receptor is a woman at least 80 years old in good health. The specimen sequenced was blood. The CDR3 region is CASSLRLCGNPQETQYF. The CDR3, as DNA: TGTGCCAGCAGCTTGCGGCTATGCGGCAATCCCCAAGAGACCCAGTACTTC.